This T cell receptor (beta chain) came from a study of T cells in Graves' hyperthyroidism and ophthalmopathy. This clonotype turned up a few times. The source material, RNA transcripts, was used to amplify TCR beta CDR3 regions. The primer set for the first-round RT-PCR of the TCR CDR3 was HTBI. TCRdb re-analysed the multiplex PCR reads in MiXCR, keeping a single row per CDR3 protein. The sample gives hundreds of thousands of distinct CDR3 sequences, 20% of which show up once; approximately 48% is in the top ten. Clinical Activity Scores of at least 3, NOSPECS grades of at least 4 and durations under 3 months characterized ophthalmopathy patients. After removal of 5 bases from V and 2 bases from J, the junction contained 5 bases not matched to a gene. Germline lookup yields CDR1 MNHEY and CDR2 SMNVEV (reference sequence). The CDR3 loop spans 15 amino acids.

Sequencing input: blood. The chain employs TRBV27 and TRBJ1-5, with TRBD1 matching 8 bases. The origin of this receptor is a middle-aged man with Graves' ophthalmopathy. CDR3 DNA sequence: TGTGCCAGCAGTCCGGACAGGGCGGGCAATCAGCCCCAGCATTTT. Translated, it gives CASSPDRAGNQPQHF.